This TCR beta chain was observed in a study of response to subunit inactivated influenza vaccine. TCRdb fed the RT-PCR reads into MiXCR, producing one record per CDR3 protein. The sample carries about 800,000 distinct CDR3 sequences, approximately 21% recorded once. The CDR3 contains 14 residues. The ends were cut back, 7 bases at V and 5 bases at J, with 15 bases in the middle. This clonotype was recorded a few times. What it binds is not known. Study-level results: Every seasonal influenza vaccination brings in few new T cells, the authors suggested.

This chain uses TRBV12-3 or TRBV12-4 with TRBJ1-3, with D maybe TRBD1 (5 bases). This TCR was recovered from a man aged 45-65 years who received an inactivated influenza vaccine. Specimen: PBMCs from blood, collected 5 days after vaccination. CDR3 protein: CASTVDRYRNTIYF. Written as DNA, the CDR3 is TGTGCCAGCACCGTCGACAGATACCGAAACACCATATATTTT.